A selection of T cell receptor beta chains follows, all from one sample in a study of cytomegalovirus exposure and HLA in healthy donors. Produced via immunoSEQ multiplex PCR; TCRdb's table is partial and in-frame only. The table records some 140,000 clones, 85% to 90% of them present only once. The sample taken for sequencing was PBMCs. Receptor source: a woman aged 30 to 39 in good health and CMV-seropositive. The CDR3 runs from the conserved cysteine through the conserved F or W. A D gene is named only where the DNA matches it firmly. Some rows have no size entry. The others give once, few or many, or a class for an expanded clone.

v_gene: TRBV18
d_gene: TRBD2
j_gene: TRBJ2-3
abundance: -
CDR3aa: CASSPGEGLAIPDTQYF
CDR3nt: TGTGCCAGCTCACCTGGGGAAGGACTAGCGATACCAGATACGCAGTATTTT

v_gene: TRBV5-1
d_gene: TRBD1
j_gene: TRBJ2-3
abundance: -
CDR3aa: CASSLATGGADTQYF
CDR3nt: TGCGCCAGCAGCTTGGCCACAGGGGGTGCAGATACGCAGTATTTT

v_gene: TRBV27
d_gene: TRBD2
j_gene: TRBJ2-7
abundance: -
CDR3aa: CASSLGGLPMEQYF
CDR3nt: TGTGCCAGCAGTTTAGGGGGACTACCGATGGAGCAGTACTTC

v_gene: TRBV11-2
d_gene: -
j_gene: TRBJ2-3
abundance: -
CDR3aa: CASSLSVTDTDTQYF
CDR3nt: TGTGCCAGCAGCTTATCGGTTACAGACACAGATACGCAGTATTTT

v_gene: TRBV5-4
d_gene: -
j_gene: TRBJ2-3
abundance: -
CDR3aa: CASSLDREGTQYF
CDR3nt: TGTGCCAGCAGCTTGGACAGGGAGGGTACGCAGTATTTT

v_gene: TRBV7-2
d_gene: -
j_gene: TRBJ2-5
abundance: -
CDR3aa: CASSLAISGAQETQYF
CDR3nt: TGTGCCAGCAGCTTAGCGATATCGGGAGCCCAAGAGACCCAGTACTTC

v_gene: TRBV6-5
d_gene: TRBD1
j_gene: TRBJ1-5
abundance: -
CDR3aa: CASSTGGGQPQHF
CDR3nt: TGTGCCAGCAGTACAGGGGGCGGACAGCCCCAGCATTTT

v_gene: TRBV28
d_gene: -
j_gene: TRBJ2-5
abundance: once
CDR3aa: CASTPRDGGLETQYF
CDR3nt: TGTGCCAGCACCCCCCGGGACGGGGGTCTAGAGACCCAGTACTTC

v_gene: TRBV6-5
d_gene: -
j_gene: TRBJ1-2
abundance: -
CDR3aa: CAIFEDSHGYTF
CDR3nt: TGTGCCATATTCGAGGACAGTCATGGCTACACCTTC

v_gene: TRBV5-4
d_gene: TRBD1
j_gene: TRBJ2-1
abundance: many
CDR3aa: CASGPDRNNEQFF
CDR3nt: TGTGCCAGCGGCCCGGACAGGAACAATGAGCAGTTCTTC

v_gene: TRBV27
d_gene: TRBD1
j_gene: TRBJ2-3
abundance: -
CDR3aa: CASSLWGFAPLKYRGLTDTQYF
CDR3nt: TGTGCCAGCAGTTTGTGGGGGTTTGCCCCACTCAAGTACAGGGGGCTGACAGATACGCAGTATTTT

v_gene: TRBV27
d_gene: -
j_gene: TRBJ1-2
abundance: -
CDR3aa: CASSLGTGLGYGYTF
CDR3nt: TGTGCCAGCAGTTTGGGCACAGGGCTGGGCTATGGCTACACCTTC

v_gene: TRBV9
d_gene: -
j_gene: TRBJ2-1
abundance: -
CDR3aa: CASSEGLYNEQFF
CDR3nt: TGTGCCAGCAGCGAAGGACTCTACAATGAGCAGTTCTTC

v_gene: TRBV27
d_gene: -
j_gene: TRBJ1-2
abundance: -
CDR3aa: CASSLAGSNYGYTF
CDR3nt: TGTGCCAGCAGTTTAGCAGGGTCTAACTATGGCTACACCTTC

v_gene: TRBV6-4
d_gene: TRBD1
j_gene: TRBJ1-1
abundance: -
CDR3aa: CASSADRGTEAFF
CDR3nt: TGTGCCAGCAGTGCGGACAGGGGCACTGAAGCTTTCTTT

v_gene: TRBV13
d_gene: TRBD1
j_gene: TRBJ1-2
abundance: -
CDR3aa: CASRLAGQWGYGYTF
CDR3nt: TGTGCCAGCAGGCTTGCGGGACAGTGGGGCTATGGCTACACCTTC

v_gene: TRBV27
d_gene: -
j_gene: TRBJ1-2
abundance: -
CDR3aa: CASSLSGGRRSYTF
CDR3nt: TGTGCCAGCAGTTTATCGGGGGGAAGGCGGAGCTACACCTTC

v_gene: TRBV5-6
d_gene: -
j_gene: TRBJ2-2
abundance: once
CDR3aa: CASSLDRAVTGELFF
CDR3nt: TGTGCCAGCAGCTTGGACAGGGCGGTCACCGGGGAGCTGTTTTTT

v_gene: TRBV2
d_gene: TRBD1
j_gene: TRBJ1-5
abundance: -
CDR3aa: CASTQGQGRQPQHF
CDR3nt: TGTGCCAGCACTCAAGGACAGGGTCGTCAGCCCCAGCATTTT

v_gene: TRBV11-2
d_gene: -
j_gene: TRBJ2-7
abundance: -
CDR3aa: CASSLGNNYEQYF
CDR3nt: TGTGCCAGCAGCTTAGGCAACAACTACGAGCAGTACTTC

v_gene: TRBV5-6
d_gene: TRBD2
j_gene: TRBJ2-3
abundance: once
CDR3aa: CASISREGGRDTQYF
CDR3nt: TGTGCCAGCATCTCGCGGGAGGGCGGCAGGGATACGCAGTATTTT

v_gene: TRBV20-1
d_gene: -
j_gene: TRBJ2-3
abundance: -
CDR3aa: CSARDRGTQYF
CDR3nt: TGCAGTGCTAGAGATAGGGGTACGCAGTATTTT

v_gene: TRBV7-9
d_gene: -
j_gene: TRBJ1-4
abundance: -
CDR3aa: CASSLWPGEKLFF
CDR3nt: TGTGCCAGCAGCTTATGGCCTGGTGAAAAACTGTTTTTT

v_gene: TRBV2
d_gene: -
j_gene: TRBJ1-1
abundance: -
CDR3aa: CASPRGFRYTEAFF
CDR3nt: TGTGCCAGTCCGAGGGGGTTTAGGTACACTGAAGCTTTCTTT

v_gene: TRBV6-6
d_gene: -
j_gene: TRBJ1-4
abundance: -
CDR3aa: CASSPGGQNEKLFF
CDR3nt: TGTGCCAGCAGTCCCGGGGGGCAGAATGAAAAACTGTTTTTT

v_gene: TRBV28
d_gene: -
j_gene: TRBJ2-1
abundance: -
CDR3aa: CASSLGGIDYNEQFF
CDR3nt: TGTGCCAGCAGTTTAGGGGGGATAGACTACAATGAGCAGTTCTTC